These T cell receptor beta chains were read from a single sample in a study of molecular identifiers for immune sequencing clone quantification. MiXCR, applied by TCRdb to the PCR reads, yields one record per CDR3 protein. The table has about 500,000 distinct CDR3 sequences, 25% seen once. The source material was naive CD8+ T cells from blood, with Jurkat cell RNA spiked in. These receptors came from a human donor in good health. Some libraries in this study had Jurkat cell RNA spiked in. CDR3s include the opening cysteine and the closing phenylalanine or tryptophan. The D gene is left open where the match is weak. Clone size appears in some rows only: once, few, many, or a class for an expanded clone.

d_call: NA; j_call: TRBJ2-3; clone_size: NA; v_call: TRBV27; cdr3_aa: CASSFFSASTETQYF; cdr3_nt: TGTGCCAGCAGTTTTTTCTCGGCGTCGACAGAAACGCAGTATTTT
d_call: NA; j_call: TRBJ1-6; clone_size: few; v_call: TRBV4-1; cdr3_aa: CASSPRSADSPLHF; cdr3_nt: TGCGCCAGCAGCCCGCGGTCCGCCGATTCACCCCTCCACTTT
d_call: NA; j_call: TRBJ1-3; clone_size: few; v_call: TRBV4-1; cdr3_aa: CASSQVDSRNTIYF; cdr3_nt: TGCGCCAGCAGCCAAGTCGATTCGAGAAACACCATATATTTT
d_call: NA; j_call: TRBJ2-2; clone_size: NA; v_call: TRBV20-1; cdr3_aa: CSGSKYTGELFF; cdr3_nt: TGCAGTGGCAGCAAGTACACCGGGGAGCTGTTTTTT
d_call: NA; j_call: TRBJ2-7; clone_size: NA; v_call: TRBV5-5; cdr3_aa: CASSLGRYDYEQYF; cdr3_nt: TGTGCCAGCAGCTTGGGTCGTTACGACTACGAGCAGTACTTC
d_call: TRBD1; j_call: TRBJ2-7; clone_size: NA; v_call: TRBV20-1; cdr3_aa: CSARSPGQGDYEQYF; cdr3_nt: TGCAGTGCTAGGAGCCCGGGACAGGGGGACTACGAGCAGTACTTC
d_call: TRBD2; j_call: TRBJ2-7; clone_size: NA; v_call: TRBV7-9; cdr3_aa: CASSLARLAGWEQYF; cdr3_nt: TGTGCCAGCAGCTTAGCGCGCCTAGCGGGGTGGGAGCAGTACTTC
d_call: NA; j_call: TRBJ1-5; clone_size: many; v_call: TRBV7-9; cdr3_aa: CASSLVGDYSNQPQHF; cdr3_nt: TGTGCCAGCAGCTTGGTGGGGGATTATAGCAATCAGCCCCAGCATTTT
d_call: NA; j_call: TRBJ2-2; clone_size: NA; v_call: TRBV7-7; cdr3_aa: CASSLDTGGELFF; cdr3_nt: TGTGCTAGCAGCTTAGACACGGGCGGGGAGCTGTTTTTT
d_call: NA; j_call: TRBJ1-5; clone_size: many; v_call: TRBV2; cdr3_aa: CASRDSRHDQPQHF; cdr3_nt: TGTGCCAGCAGGGACAGCCGACATGATCAGCCCCAGCATTTT
d_call: NA; j_call: TRBJ1-2; clone_size: NA; v_call: TRBV7-8; cdr3_aa: CASSLGKTGIINSNYGYTF; cdr3_nt: TGTGCCAGCAGCTTAGGGAAGACAGGCATCATAAATAGTAACTATGGCTACACCTTC
d_call: TRBD2; j_call: TRBJ2-1; clone_size: NA; v_call: TRBV14; cdr3_aa: CASSQEWYSGGNHEQFF; cdr3_nt: TGTGCCAGCAGCCAAGAGTGGTACAGCGGGGGGAACCATGAGCAGTTCTTC
d_call: NA; j_call: TRBJ1-1; clone_size: many; v_call: TRBV6-5; cdr3_aa: CASSYGQGAFF; cdr3_nt: TGTGCCAGCAGTTACGGACAAGGGGCTTTCTTT
d_call: TRBD1; j_call: TRBJ2-7; clone_size: many; v_call: TRBV5-1; cdr3_aa: CASSLGETRTGAYEQYF; cdr3_nt: TGCGCCAGCAGCTTGGGGGAAACCCGGACAGGGGCCTACGAGCAGTACTTC
d_call: NA; j_call: TRBJ2-5; clone_size: NA; v_call: TRBV27; cdr3_aa: CASSLSGFSAETQYF; cdr3_nt: TGTGCCAGCAGTTTATCGGGATTCAGCGCAGAGACCCAGTACTTC
d_call: NA; j_call: TRBJ2-7; clone_size: many; v_call: TRBV30; cdr3_aa: CAWSGGYYEQYF; cdr3_nt: TGTGCCTGGAGTGGGGGCTACTACGAGCAGTACTTC
d_call: NA; j_call: TRBJ1-6; clone_size: NA; v_call: TRBV5-4; cdr3_aa: CASSGDPADSPLHF; cdr3_nt: TGTGCCAGCAGCGGAGACCCAGCGGATTCACCCCTCCACTTT
d_call: TRBD1; j_call: TRBJ2-3; clone_size: many; v_call: TRBV29-1; cdr3_aa: CSADRADTDTQYF; cdr3_nt: TGCAGCGCTGACAGGGCCGACACAGATACGCAGTATTTT
d_call: TRBD1; j_call: TRBJ2-2; clone_size: NA; v_call: TRBV7-9; cdr3_aa: CASRDAGGQGTYPNTGELFF; cdr3_nt: TGTGCCAGCAGGGACGCCGGTGGACAGGGGACCTACCCCAACACCGGGGAGCTGTTTTTT
d_call: TRBD2; j_call: TRBJ2-1; clone_size: NA; v_call: TRBV28; cdr3_aa: CASRTVPGLAGGYNEQFF; cdr3_nt: TGTGCCAGCAGGACTGTACCGGGACTAGCGGGAGGATACAATGAGCAGTTCTTC
d_call: NA; j_call: TRBJ1-5; clone_size: few; v_call: TRBV12-3/TRBV12-4; cdr3_aa: CASQSQGYNQPQHF; cdr3_nt: TGTGCCAGTCAGTCTCAGGGGTACAATCAGCCCCAGCATTTT
d_call: NA; j_call: TRBJ2-3; clone_size: few; v_call: TRBV6-2/TRBV6-3; cdr3_aa: CASSYLAGTDTQYF; cdr3_nt: TGTGCCAGCAGTTACCTAGCCGGCACAGATACGCAGTATTTT
d_call: NA; j_call: TRBJ2-5; clone_size: many; v_call: TRBV29-1; cdr3_aa: CSVDPGETQYF; cdr3_nt: TGCAGCGTTGATCCGGGGGAGACCCAGTACTTC
d_call: TRBD2; j_call: TRBJ2-7; clone_size: many; v_call: TRBV29-1; cdr3_aa: CSVERASGHQRYEQYF; cdr3_nt: TGCAGCGTTGAGAGGGCTAGCGGGCATCAACGGTACGAGCAGTACTTC
d_call: NA; j_call: TRBJ2-1; clone_size: NA; v_call: TRBV2; cdr3_aa: CASSDHANDNEQFF; cdr3_nt: TGTGCCAGCAGTGACCACGCTAACGACAATGAGCAGTTCTTC
d_call: NA; j_call: TRBJ1-5; clone_size: NA; v_call: TRBV4-2; cdr3_aa: CASSDPNAGGQPQHF; cdr3_nt: TGTGCCAGCAGCGACCCCAACGCCGGGGGTCAGCCCCAGCATTTT
d_call: NA; j_call: TRBJ2-4; clone_size: few; v_call: TRBV4-3; cdr3_aa: CASSQGPLANIQYF; cdr3_nt: TGCGCCAGCAGCCAAGGTCCCCTGGCGAACATTCAGTACTTC
d_call: NA; j_call: TRBJ2-3; clone_size: many; v_call: TRBV12-3/TRBV12-4; cdr3_aa: CASSLAELAYTTDTQYF; cdr3_nt: TGTGCCAGCAGTTTAGCGGAACTAGCTTATACTACAGATACGCAGTATTTT
d_call: TRBD2; j_call: TRBJ2-7; clone_size: NA; v_call: TRBV20-1; cdr3_aa: CSASTGTSGSNIGYEQHF; cdr3_nt: TGCAGTGCTAGCACCGGGACTAGCGGGAGTAATATCGGCTACGAGCAGCACTTC
d_call: NA; j_call: TRBJ2-2; clone_size: few; v_call: TRBV27; cdr3_aa: CASSLSPRTGELFF; cdr3_nt: TGTGCCAGCAGTCTCAGCCCCCGAACCGGGGAGCTGTTTTTT
d_call: NA; j_call: TRBJ1-2; clone_size: many; v_call: TRBV5-4; cdr3_aa: CASSLLGRINYGYTF; cdr3_nt: TGTGCCAGCAGCTTGCTGGGCAGGATAAACTATGGCTACACCTTC
d_call: NA; j_call: TRBJ1-1; clone_size: NA; v_call: TRBV24-1; cdr3_aa: CATSGSRAEAFF; cdr3_nt: TGTGCCACCAGTGGGAGTAGGGCTGAAGCTTTCTTT
d_call: TRBD2; j_call: TRBJ2-7; clone_size: NA; v_call: TRBV27; cdr3_aa: CASSLTGPRLAGNEQYF; cdr3_nt: TGTGCCAGCAGTTTAACAGGGCCTAGGCTAGCGGGAAACGAGCAGTACTTC
d_call: TRBD1; j_call: TRBJ1-6; clone_size: many; v_call: TRBV9; cdr3_aa: CASSPDRGRSYNSPLHF; cdr3_nt: TGTGCCAGCAGCCCAGACAGGGGGCGATCCTATAATTCACCCCTCCACTTT
d_call: NA; j_call: TRBJ2-5; clone_size: NA; v_call: TRBV5-1; cdr3_aa: CASSLELSGIQETQYF; cdr3_nt: TGCGCCAGCAGCTTGGAATTGTCAGGTATCCAAGAGACCCAGTACTTC
d_call: NA; j_call: TRBJ1-5; clone_size: many; v_call: TRBV20-1; cdr3_aa: CSARDYRDEGNQPQHF; cdr3_nt: TGCAGTGCTAGAGATTACCGGGATGAAGGCAATCAGCCCCAGCATTTT
d_call: NA; j_call: TRBJ2-1; clone_size: many; v_call: TRBV4-3; cdr3_aa: CASSLFRNQNEQFF; cdr3_nt: TGCGCCAGCAGCCTATTTAGGAACCAAAATGAGCAGTTCTTC
d_call: NA; j_call: TRBJ1-1; clone_size: many; v_call: TRBV6-6; cdr3_aa: CASSQPDYRAFF; cdr3_nt: TGTGCCAGCAGCCAACCCGACTACCGGGCTTTCTTT
d_call: NA; j_call: TRBJ2-1; clone_size: few; v_call: TRBV7-8; cdr3_aa: CASSLVAGVTYNEQFF; cdr3_nt: TGTGCCAGCAGCTTAGTTGCAGGCGTGACCTACAATGAGCAGTTCTTC
d_call: NA; j_call: TRBJ2-7; clone_size: few; v_call: TRBV4-3; cdr3_aa: CASSQAQGSSYEQYF; cdr3_nt: TGCGCCAGCAGCCAAGCTCAAGGGAGCTCCTACGAGCAGTACTTC
d_call: TRBD1; j_call: TRBJ1-4; clone_size: few; v_call: TRBV2; cdr3_aa: CASSAGQGIEKLFF; cdr3_nt: TGTGCCAGCAGCGCCGGACAGGGGATTGAAAAACTGTTTTTT
d_call: NA; j_call: TRBJ2-1; clone_size: many; v_call: TRBV7-2; cdr3_aa: CASSFTYNEQFF; cdr3_nt: TGTGCCAGCAGCTTTACTTACAATGAGCAGTTCTTC
d_call: NA; j_call: TRBJ2-7; clone_size: NA; v_call: TRBV29-1; cdr3_aa: CSVEVPGDTSYEPYF; cdr3_nt: TGCAGCGTTGAAGTACCGGGGGACACCTCCTACGAGCCGTACTTC
d_call: NA; j_call: TRBJ2-7; clone_size: few; v_call: TRBV7-9; cdr3_aa: CASSFSLGAYEQYF; cdr3_nt: TGTGCCAGCAGCTTCAGCCTGGGTGCCTACGAGCAGTACTTC
d_call: NA; j_call: TRBJ2-7; clone_size: NA; v_call: TRBV7-6; cdr3_aa: CASSSAGGRFGEQYF; cdr3_nt: TGTGCCAGCAGCTCGGCGGGCGGAAGATTCGGAGAGCAGTACTTC
d_call: NA; j_call: TRBJ2-1; clone_size: few; v_call: TRBV12-5; cdr3_aa: CASGLGGLNEQFF; cdr3_nt: TGTGCTAGTGGTTTGGGAGGGCTAAATGAGCAGTTCTTC
d_call: TRBD1; j_call: TRBJ2-3; clone_size: many; v_call: TRBV2; cdr3_aa: CASSPGTGMDTQYF; cdr3_nt: TGTGCCAGCAGTCCCGGGACAGGGATGGATACGCAGTATTTT
d_call: NA; j_call: TRBJ2-5; clone_size: NA; v_call: TRBV7-9; cdr3_aa: CASSGVAQEPQYF; cdr3_nt: TGTGCCAGCAGCGGGGTAGCCCAAGAGCCCCAGTACTTC
d_call: NA; j_call: TRBJ1-2; clone_size: many; v_call: TRBV2; cdr3_aa: CASRLKTRYGYTF; cdr3_nt: TGTGCCAGCAGACTAAAGACACGGTATGGCTACACCTTC
d_call: NA; j_call: TRBJ1-3; clone_size: NA; v_call: TRBV28; cdr3_aa: CASRPPGNTIHF; cdr3_nt: TGTGCCAGCAGGCCTCCCGGAAACACCATACATTTT
d_call: TRBD1; j_call: TRBJ1-2; clone_size: NA; v_call: TRBV19; cdr3_aa: CASTLGTGTYGYTF; cdr3_nt: TGTGCCAGTACCCTCGGGACAGGTACCTATGGCTACACCTTC